This TCR beta chain was found in a study of blood T cell repertoires in COVID-19 (dated by TCRdb to between 2020 and 2021). General notes on the study: Samples covering the acute and convalescent phases of COVID-19 were provided by collaborators in the United States, Italy and Spain. The prospective study material was composed of cDNA or gDNA derived from T cells, B-cell-depleted T cells, or PBMCs. Deeply sampled blood TCRbeta repertoires from subjects exposed to, actively infected with, or recovered from COVID-19 were included in the dataset. The repertoires were released in a freely available public database intended as a resource for research on the immune response to SARS-CoV-2. Samples came from the ongoing ImmuneRACE study (first 160 participants) plus 1,254 subjects from 6 global collaborators. Nearly every sample came with metadata listing a de-identified subject ID, COVID-19 status, age in years and sex. HLA class I and class II types, where available, came from metadata supplied by the sample provider rather than from assay-based typing. Overall results and qualifications from the work: The quantity of clinical and demographic metadata differed by source and by participant and was supplied without curation.

From the cysteine up to the phenylalanine, the CDR3 has a length of 18 residues. CDR3 DNA is the only sequence kept; it has 54 bases, read in frame from the first base. Trimming removed 5 bases from V and 4 bases from J; the gene matches leave 12 bases unexplained. Via the germline V gene (reference sequence), CDR1 is SEHNR and CDR2 FQNEAQ. Each collaborating institution followed its own protocols to collect whole blood in K2EDTA tubes. For TCRbeta analysis, collaborators shipped samples as frozen whole blood, isolated PBMCs, or DNA extracted from either of those sample types. Worth noting for this clone: Its recognized antigen is unknown. No much larger clonotype is one base removed from it; base qualities were not supplied.

TCRbeta CDR3 regions were amplified from genomic DNA using the immunoSEQ Assay, a bias-controlled multiplex PCR. Regarding the original processing steps: The number of nucleated cells in each sample was estimated from the amplification of reference gene primers within the assay. To quantify the absolute abundance of each unique TCRbeta CDR3 rearrangement, sequence reads were collapsed and filtered. For each sample, productive Simpson clonality was calculated by taking the square root of Simpson's diversity index across productive rearrangements. The clones in this table, taken by TCRdb from immuneACCESS, are in-frame only. Not every clone is retained; where verified, under half of the shortfall comes from an unresolved V gene, and the cause of the rest is unknown. Clone size and the V and J calls come from that table; the DNA yielded D and trimming. The sample has approximately 270,000 clones on record, under 90% of them singletons. Of the sample, roughly 2.2% falls within the top ten clones.

The V gene is TRBV7-9 and the J gene is TRBJ2-2, with 11 bases matching TRBD2. The sample consisted of peripheral blood. The origin of this receptor is a man aged 45-65 years with acute or convalescent COVID-19. This receptor carries the CDR3 CASSPEVAGGPSTGELFF. The DNA sequence is TGTGCCAGCAGCCCCGAGGTAGCGGGGGGGCCTAGCACCGGGGAGCTGTTTTTT.